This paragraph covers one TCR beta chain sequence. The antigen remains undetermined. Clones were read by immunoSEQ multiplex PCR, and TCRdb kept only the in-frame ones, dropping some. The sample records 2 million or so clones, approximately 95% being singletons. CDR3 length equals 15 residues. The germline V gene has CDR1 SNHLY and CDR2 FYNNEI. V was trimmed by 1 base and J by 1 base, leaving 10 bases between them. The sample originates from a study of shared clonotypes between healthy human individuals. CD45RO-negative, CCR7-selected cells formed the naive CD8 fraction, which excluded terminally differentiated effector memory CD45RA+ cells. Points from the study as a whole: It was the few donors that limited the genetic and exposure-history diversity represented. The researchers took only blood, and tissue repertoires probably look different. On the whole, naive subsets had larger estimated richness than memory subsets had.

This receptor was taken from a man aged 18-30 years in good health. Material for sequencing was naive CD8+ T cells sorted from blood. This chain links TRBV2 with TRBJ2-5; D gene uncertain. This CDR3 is CASSEDGAVQETQYF. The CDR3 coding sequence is TGTGCCAGCAGTGAAGATGGCGCGGTCCAAGAGACCCAGTACTTC.